This TCR beta chain was identified in a study of CD8+ T cells in alopecia areata. Study information: It was 6 to 18 months of tofacitinib, and then there were 6 months off drug.

Per germline, CDR1 KGHSH and CDR2 LQKENI. The CDR3 runs 13 residues. V was trimmed by 2 bases and J by 5 bases, leaving 7 bases between them. Reverse transcribed after extraction, RNA yielded cDNA as the sequencing template. Only in-frame clones appear in the TCRdb table, and some are missing; sequencing was by immunoSEQ multiplex PCR. The table lists about 150,000 clones, around 58% of them singletons, with under 8% in the top ten. The rearrangement uses TRBV18 and TRBJ1-5; D remains unclear. The specimen was CD4+ T cells sorted from blood, collected at week 0. This clonotype originated in a human donor with alopecia areata. CDR3 loop: CASSPARDQPQHF. The CDR3 DNA follows: TGTGCCAGCTCACCAGCCCGAGATCAGCCCCAGCATTTT.